Presented here are 7 T cell receptor beta chains from one specimen sequenced in a study of regulatory and conventional T cells in RAG deficiency. The method was immunoSEQ multiplex PCR; TCRdb's version includes in-frame clones alone and lacks a portion of them. The data show about 5,700 clones, about 90% seen once. The specimen was CD8+ T cells sorted from blood. The receptors were gathered from a human donor with RAG deficiency presenting as severe combined immunodeficiency.

The rearrangement joins TRBV27 to TRBJ2-7; 9 positions agree with TRBD1. Germline CDR1 is MNHEY and CDR2 is SMNVEV (reference sequence). This CDR3 is built from 14 residues. V lost 5 bases and J lost 2; bases outside the gene matches: 4. Here the CDR3 reads CASSLDRGPYEQYF. CDR3 nucleotide sequence: TGTGCCAGCAGTCTGGACAGGGGACCCTACGAGCAGTACTTC.

The chain uses TRBV7-9 and TRBJ2-5, with 8 nucleotides matching TRBD1. This CDR3 spans 14 amino acids. The germline V gene encodes CDR1 SEHNR and CDR2 FQNEAQ (reference sequence). V shed 5 bases and J 5 bases; nucleotides not matched to a gene: 7. The CDR3 loop is CASSTQGAGETQYF. Here the CDR3 DNA reads TGTGCCAGCAGCACGCAGGGGGCTGGGGAGACCCAGTACTTC.

Points on this clone: Other DNA sequences within the sample encode an identical CDR3. This chain connects TRBV7-9 to TRBJ2-7; no definite D call. The CDR3 has 12 amino acids. CDR1 is SEHNR, CDR2 FQNEAQ, per germline (reference sequence). Trimming left V 1 base short and J 2 bases short, with 3 bases between. CDR3 sequence (DNA): TGTGCCAGCAGCTTAGGGACCTACGAGCAGTACTTC. Protein: CASSLGTYEQYF.

This clone was counted a single time. The DNA for the CDR3 is TGTGCCAGCAGCGATCATAACACCGGGGAGCTGTTTTTT. This encodes CASSDHNTGELFF. This chain links TRBV5-4 with TRBJ2-2; D not resolved. The CDR3 is 13 residues long. Trimming pared 4 bases from V and 2 bases from J, leaving 6 bases between. Germline assignment: CDR1 SGHNT and CDR2 YYREEE (reference sequence). Full variable domain (outside the CDR3, taken from reference TRBV5-4 and TRBJ2-2): ETGVTQSPTHLIKTRGQQVTLRCSSQSGHNTVSWYQQALGQGPQFIFQYYREEENGRGNFPPRFSGLQFPNYSSELNVNALELDDSALYLCASSDHNTGELFFGEGSRLTVL.

The chain has TRBV9 and TRBJ2-2; D unresolved. Germline V lookup: CDR1 SGDLS, CDR2 YYNGEE. Trimming took 4 bases from V and 3 from J, leaving 4 bases between them. The CDR3 length is 12 residues. This CDR3 is CASSRYTGELFF. CDR3 in DNA: TGTGCCAGCAGCCGATACACCGGGGAGCTGTTTTTT.

CDR3 in DNA: TGCGCCAGCAGCTTGGCGGGAGGCACAGATACGCAGTATTTT. It specifies CASSLAGGTDTQYF. V usage is TRBV5-1 and J usage is TRBJ2-3; possible D gene TRBD2, 6 bases. The CDR3 runs 14 residues. The ends were cut back, 0 bases at V and 1 base at J, with 6 bases in the middle. CDR1 and CDR2 from the germline V gene are SGHRS and YFSETQ.

This chain links TRBV5-6 with TRBJ2-5; D is ambiguous. The V gene's germline CDR1 is SGHDT and CDR2 YYEEEE. The ends were cut back, 0 bases at V and 11 bases at J, with 14 bases in the middle. This CDR3 contains 13 residues. This CDR3 reads CASSLVVGQRQYF. The DNA of the CDR3 is TGTGCCAGCAGCTTGGTGGTAGGCCAGCGTCAGTACTTC.